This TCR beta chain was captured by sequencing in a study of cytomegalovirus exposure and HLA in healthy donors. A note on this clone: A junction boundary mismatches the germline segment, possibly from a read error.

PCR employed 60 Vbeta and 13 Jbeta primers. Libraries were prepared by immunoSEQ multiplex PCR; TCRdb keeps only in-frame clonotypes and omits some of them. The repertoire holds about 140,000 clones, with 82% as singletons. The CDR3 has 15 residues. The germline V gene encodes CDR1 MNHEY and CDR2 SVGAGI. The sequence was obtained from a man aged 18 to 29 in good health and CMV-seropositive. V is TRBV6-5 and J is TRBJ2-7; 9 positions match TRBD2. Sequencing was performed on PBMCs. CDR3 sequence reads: CASSSRLAGTYERYF. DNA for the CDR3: TGTGCCAGCAGTTCCCGGCTAGCGGGAACCTACGAGCGGTACTTC.